Given below is one T cell receptor beta chain in context. TCRdb itself ran the RT-PCR reads through MiXCR, one entry per CDR3 protein. The table lists hundreds of thousands of distinct CDR3 sequences, around 8% of them singletons. V trimming: 5 bases; J trimming: 0 bases; junction bases outside the gene matches: 9. CDR3 length: 16 amino acids. The germline gives CDR1 MNHNS, CDR2 SASEGT. The data originate from a study of response to subunit inactivated influenza vaccine. Material: PBMCs from blood, obtained less than 25 months after vaccination. The source of this sequence is a man between 50 and 70 years old who received an inactivated influenza vaccine. V gene TRBV6-1 combines with J gene TRBJ2-7; the match to TRBD1 covers 8 bases. CDR3 amino acids: CASSPFSGTGSYEQYF. The DNA for the CDR3 is TGTGCCAGCAGTCCTTTTTCCGGGACAGGCTCCTACGAGCAGTACTTC.